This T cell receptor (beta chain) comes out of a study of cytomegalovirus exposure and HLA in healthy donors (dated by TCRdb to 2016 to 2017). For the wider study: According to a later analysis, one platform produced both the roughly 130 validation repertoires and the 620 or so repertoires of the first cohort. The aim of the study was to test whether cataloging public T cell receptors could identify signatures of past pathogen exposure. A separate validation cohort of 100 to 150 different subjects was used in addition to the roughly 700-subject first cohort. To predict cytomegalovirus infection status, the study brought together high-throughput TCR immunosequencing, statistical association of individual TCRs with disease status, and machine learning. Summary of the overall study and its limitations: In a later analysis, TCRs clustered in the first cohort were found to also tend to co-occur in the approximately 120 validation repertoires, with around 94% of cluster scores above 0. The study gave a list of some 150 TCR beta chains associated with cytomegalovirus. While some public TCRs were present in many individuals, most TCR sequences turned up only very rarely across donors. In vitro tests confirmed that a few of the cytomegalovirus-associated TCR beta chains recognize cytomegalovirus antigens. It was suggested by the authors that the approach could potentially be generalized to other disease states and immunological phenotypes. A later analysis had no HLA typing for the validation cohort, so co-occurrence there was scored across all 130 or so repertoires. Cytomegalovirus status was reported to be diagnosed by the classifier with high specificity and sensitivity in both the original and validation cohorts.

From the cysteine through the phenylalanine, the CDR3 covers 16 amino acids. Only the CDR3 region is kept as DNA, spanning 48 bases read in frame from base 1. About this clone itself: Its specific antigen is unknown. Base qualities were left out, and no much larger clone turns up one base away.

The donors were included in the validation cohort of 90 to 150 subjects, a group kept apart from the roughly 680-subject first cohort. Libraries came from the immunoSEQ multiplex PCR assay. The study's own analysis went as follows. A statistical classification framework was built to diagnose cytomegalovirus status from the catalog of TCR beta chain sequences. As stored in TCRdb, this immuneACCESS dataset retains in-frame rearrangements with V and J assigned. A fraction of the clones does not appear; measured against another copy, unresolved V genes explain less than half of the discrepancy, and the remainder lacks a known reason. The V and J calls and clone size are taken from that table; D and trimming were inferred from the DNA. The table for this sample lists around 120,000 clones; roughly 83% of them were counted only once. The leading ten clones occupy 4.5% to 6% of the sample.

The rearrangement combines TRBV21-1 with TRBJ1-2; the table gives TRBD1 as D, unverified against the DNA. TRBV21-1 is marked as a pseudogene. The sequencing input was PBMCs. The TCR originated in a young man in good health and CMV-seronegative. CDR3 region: CASSKAPGQGANGYTF. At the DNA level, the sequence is TGTGCCAGCAGCAAAGCCCCGGGACAGGGGGCTAATGGCTACACCTTC.